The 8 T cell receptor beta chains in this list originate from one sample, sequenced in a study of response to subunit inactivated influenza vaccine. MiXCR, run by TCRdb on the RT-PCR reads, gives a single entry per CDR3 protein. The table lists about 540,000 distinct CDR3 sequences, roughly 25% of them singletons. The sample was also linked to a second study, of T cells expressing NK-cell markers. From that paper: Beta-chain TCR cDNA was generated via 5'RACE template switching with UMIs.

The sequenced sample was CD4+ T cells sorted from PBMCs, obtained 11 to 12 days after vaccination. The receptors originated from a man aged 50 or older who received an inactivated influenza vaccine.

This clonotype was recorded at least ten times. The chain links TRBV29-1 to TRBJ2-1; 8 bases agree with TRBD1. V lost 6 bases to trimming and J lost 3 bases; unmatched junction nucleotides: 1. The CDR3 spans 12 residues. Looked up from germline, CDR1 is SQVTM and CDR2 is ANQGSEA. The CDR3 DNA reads TGCAGCGTGGGGACAGGCTACAATGAGCAGTTCTTC. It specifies CSVGTGYNEQFF.

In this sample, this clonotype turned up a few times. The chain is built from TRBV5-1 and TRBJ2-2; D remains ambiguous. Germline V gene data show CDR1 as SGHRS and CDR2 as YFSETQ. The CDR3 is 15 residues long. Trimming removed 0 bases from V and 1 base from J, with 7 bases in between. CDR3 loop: CASSLGPRNTGELFF. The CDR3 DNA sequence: TGCGCCAGCAGCTTGGGACCAAGGAACACCGGGGAGCTGTTTTTT.

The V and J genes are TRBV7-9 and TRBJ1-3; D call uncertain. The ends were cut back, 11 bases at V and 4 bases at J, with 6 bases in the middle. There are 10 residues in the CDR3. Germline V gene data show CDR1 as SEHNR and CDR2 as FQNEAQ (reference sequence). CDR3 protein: CAVGGNTIYF. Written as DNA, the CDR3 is TGTGCCGTGGGCGGAAACACCATATATTTT.

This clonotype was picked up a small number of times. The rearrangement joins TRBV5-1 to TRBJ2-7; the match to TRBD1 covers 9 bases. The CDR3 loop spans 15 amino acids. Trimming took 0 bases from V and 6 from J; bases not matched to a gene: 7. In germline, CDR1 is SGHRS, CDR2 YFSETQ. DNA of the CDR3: TGCGCCAGCAGCTTGGAAGGGACAGGGAAGGGCGAGCAGTACTTC. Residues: CASSLEGTGKGEQYF.

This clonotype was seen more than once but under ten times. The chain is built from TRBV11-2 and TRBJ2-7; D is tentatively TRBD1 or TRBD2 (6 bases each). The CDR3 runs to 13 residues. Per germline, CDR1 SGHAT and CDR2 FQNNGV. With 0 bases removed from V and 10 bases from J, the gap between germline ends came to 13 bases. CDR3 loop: CASSLDSGGTQYF. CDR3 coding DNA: TGTGCCAGCAGCTTAGATTCGGGCGGGACACAGTACTTC.

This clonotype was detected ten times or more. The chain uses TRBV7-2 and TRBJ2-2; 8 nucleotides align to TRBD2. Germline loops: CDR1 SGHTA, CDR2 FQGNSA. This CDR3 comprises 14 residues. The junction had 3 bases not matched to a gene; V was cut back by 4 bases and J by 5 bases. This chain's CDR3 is CASSWSSGTGELFF. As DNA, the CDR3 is TGTGCCAGCAGCTGGTCTAGCGGGACCGGGGAGCTGTTTTTT.

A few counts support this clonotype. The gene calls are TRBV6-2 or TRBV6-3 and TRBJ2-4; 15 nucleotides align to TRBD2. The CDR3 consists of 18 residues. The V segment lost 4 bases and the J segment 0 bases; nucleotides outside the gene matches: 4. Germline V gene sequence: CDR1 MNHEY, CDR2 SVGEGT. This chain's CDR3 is CASSSGLAGGQAKNIQYF. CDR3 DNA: TGTGCCAGCAGTTCGGGACTAGCGGGGGGCCAAGCCAAAAACATTCAGTACTTC.

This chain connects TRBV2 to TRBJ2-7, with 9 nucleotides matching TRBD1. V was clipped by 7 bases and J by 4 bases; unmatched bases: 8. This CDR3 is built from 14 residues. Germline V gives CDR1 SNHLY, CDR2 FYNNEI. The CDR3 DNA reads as TGTGCCAGCATTCTCAACAGGGGGCCGTACGAGCAGTACTTC. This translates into CASILNRGPYEQYF.